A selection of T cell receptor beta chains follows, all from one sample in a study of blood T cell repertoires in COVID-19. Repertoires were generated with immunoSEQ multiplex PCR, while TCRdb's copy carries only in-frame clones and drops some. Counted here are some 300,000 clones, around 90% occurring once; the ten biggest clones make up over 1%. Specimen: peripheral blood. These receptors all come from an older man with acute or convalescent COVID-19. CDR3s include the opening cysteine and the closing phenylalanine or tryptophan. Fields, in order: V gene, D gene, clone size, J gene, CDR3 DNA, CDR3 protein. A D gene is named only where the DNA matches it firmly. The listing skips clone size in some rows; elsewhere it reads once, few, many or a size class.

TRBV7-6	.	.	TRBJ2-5	TGTGCCAGCAGCTCGGGATCCCAAGAGACCCAGTACTTC	CASSSGSQETQYF
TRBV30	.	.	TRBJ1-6	TGTGCCTGGCAGCGCGGGGGCGCACGGGATTCACCCCTCCACTTT	CAWQRGGARDSPLHF
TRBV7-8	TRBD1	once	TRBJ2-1	TGTGCCAGCAGCCCCCGGACAGGATTGAACAATGAGCAGTTCTTC	CASSPRTGLNNEQFF
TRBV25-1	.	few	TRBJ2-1	TGTGCCAGCACTTTTTACAATGAGCAGTTCTTC	CASTFYNEQFF
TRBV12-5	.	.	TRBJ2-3	TGTGCTAGTGGCCCCGAAGGGAGAAGCACAGATACGCAGTATTTT	CASGPEGRSTDTQYF
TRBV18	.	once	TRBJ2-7	TGTGCCAGCTCACCGAGCCCCACCGAGCAGTACTTC	CASSPSPTEQYF
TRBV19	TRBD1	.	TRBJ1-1	TGTGCCAGTAGTATAGATATCGAGACAGGGGGGTCTGAAGCTTTCTTT	CASSIDIETGGSEAFF
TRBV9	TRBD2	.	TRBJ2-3	TGTGCCAGCAGTACCATAGCGGGGGGCACAGATACGCAGTATTTT	CASSTIAGGTDTQYF
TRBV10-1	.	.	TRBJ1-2	TGCGCCAGTTTTGGAGAAGAAGGGGTACGCTATGGCTACACCTTC	CASFGEEGVRYGYTF
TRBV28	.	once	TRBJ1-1	TGTGCCAGCAGCGGGGGCGGGGGCACTGAAGCTTTCTTT	CASSGGGGTEAFF
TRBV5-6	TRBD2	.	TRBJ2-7	TGTGCCAGCAGCCCGGGACTAGCGGGAGACGAGCAGTACTTC	CASSPGLAGDEQYF
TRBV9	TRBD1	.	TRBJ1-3	TGTGCCAGCAGCGCAGGGGGGACTGGAAACACCATATATTTT	CASSAGGTGNTIYF
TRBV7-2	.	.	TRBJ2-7	TGTGCCAGCAGCCGGGACTTTGCCGAGCAGTACTTC	CASSRDFAEQYF
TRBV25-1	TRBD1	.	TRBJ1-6	TGTGCCAGCAGGGGGACAGGGATGTATAATTCACCCCTCCACTTT	CASRGTGMYNSPLHF
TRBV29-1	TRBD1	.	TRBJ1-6	TGCAGCGTTCGGGGACAGGGGATAAATTCACCCCTCCACTTT	CSVRGQGINSPLHF
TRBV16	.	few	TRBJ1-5	TGTGCCAGCAGCCAATCCTCAGAAAATCAGCCCCAGCATTTT	CASSQSSENQPQHF
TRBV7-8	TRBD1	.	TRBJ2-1	TGTGCCAGCAGCCGGGACAGGGAACAGGAGCAGTTCTTC	CASSRDREQEQFF
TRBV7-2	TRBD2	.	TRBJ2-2	TGTGCCAGCAGCTTAGGAGCCGGGAGGGCCACCGGGGAGCTGTTTTTT	CASSLGAGRATGELFF
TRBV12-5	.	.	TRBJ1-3	TGTGCTAGTGGTTTGGACGCAAACAGAGTCTCTGGAAACACCATATATTTT	CASGLDANRVSGNTIYF
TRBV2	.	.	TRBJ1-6	TGTGCCAGCAATCGCGGGGTTAATTCACCCCTCCACTTT	CASNRGVNSPLHF
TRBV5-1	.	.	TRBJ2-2	TGCGCCAGCAGTCAGGGACACACCACCGGGGAGCTGTTTTTT	CASSQGHTTGELFF
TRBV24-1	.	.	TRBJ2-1	TGTGCCACCAGTGACCCGAAGCGTGAGGTCAATGAGCAGTTCTTC	CATSDPKREVNEQFF
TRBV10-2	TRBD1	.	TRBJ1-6	TGCGCCAGCAGTGAGAACAGGGGGGGATCACCCCTCCACTTT	CASSENRGGSPLHF
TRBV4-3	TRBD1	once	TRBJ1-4	TGCGCCAGCAGCCAAGATGAGGCCAGGGGGGAGGCAACTAATGAAAAACTGTTTTTT	CASSQDEARGEATNEKLFF
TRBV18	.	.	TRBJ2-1	TGTGCCAGCTCACCACCGGGGAGCGGAACTGACAATGAGCAGTTCTTC	CASSPPGSGTDNEQFF
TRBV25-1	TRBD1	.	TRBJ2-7	TGTGCCAGCAGTCACAGGGGGACTTTCTCCGAGCAGTACTTC	CASSHRGTFSEQYF
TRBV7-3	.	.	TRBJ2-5	TGTGCCAGCAGTTCCGGGTCGGCGGAGACCCAGTACTTC	CASSSGSAETQYF
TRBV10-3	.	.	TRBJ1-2	TGTGCCATCAGTGACGGGGCAGGGGTGAACTATGGCTACACCTTC	CAISDGAGVNYGYTF
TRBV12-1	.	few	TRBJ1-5	TGTGCCAGCAGCCCAAAGGCGGCAATCAATCAGCCCCAGCATTTT	CASSPKAAINQPQHF
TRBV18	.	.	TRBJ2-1	TGTGCCAGCTCACAGACACAGGCAGCCTACAATGAGCAGTTCTTC	CASSQTQAAYNEQFF
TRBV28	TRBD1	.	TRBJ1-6	TGTGCCAGCAGTTTAAGGACAGGGGGCTTCTCACCCCTCCACTTT	CASSLRTGGFSPLHF
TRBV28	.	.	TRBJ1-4	TGTGCCAGCAGCTCGGGTAATGAAAAACTGTTTTTT	CASSSGNEKLFF
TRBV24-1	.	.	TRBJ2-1	TGTGCCACCAGTGATTTAGGGGCTAATAACAATGAGCAGTTCTTC	CATSDLGANNNEQFF
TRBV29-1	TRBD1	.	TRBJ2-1	TGCAGCGCCGGACAGGGGGCAGAGGGTGAGCAGTTCTTC	CSAGQGAEGEQFF
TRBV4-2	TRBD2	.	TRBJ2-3	TGTGCCAGCAGCCAACCCGGGACTAGCGGGAGAGGGAGGACAGATACGCAGTATTTT	CASSQPGTSGRGRTDTQYF
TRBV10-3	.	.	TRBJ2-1	TGTGCCATCAGTGAGTTGAGTGGGGGGACCGCCGAAAACAATGAGCAGTTCTTC	CAISELSGGTAENNEQFF
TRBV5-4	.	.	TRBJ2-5	TGTGCCAGCAGCTTGGACGGGCAAGAGACCCAGTACTTC	CASSLDGQETQYF
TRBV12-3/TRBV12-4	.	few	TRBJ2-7	TGTGCCAGCAGTTCACTCTACGAGCAGTACTTC	CASSSLYEQYF
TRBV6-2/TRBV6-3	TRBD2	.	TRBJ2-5	TGTGCCAGCAGTTATGGGAGGGCCTATTCGGAGACCCAGTACTTC	CASSYGRAYSETQYF
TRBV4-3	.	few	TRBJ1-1	TGCGCCAGCAGCCAAGAGTTCGGGGGCACTGAAGCTTTCTTT	CASSQEFGGTEAFF
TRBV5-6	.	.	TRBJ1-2	TGTGCCAGCAGCTTGGTAGGTGACTCCTATGGCTACACCTTC	CASSLVGDSYGYTF